This is a list of T cell receptor beta chains from one sample in a study of shared clonotypes between healthy human individuals. The repertoire was sequenced with immunoSEQ multiplex PCR; TCRdb's copy has only in-frame clones and lacks some. There are about 2 million clones in the sample; about 95% occur only once, and 0.9% to 1.4% lies in the top ten. What was sequenced was naive CD8+ T cells sorted from blood. The receptors were gathered from a man aged 18 to 30 in good health. CDR3s include the opening cysteine and the closing phenylalanine or tryptophan. A D gene is named only where the DNA matches it firmly. Clone size is stated in some rows and not others, as once, few, many or a class when expanded.

d_call: NA; clone_size: NA; v_call: TRBV27; j_call: TRBJ2-2; cdr3_aa: CASSSPGTVNTGELFF; cdr3_nt: TGTGCCAGCAGTTCCCCCGGGACCGTGAACACCGGGGAGCTGTTTTTT
d_call: NA; clone_size: few; v_call: TRBV9; j_call: TRBJ2-7; cdr3_aa: CASSVDDAYEQYF; cdr3_nt: TGTGCCAGCAGCGTAGACGACGCCTACGAGCAGTACTTC
d_call: NA; clone_size: NA; v_call: TRBV10-2; j_call: TRBJ1-2; cdr3_aa: CASSEDRPWGDYYGYTF; cdr3_nt: TGCGCCAGCAGTGAGGACAGACCATGGGGGGATTACTATGGCTACACCTTC
d_call: TRBD1; clone_size: NA; v_call: TRBV6-5; j_call: TRBJ1-2; cdr3_aa: CASSYSAGGYGYTF; cdr3_nt: TGTGCCAGCAGTTACTCGGCAGGGGGCTATGGCTACACCTTC
d_call: TRBD1; clone_size: NA; v_call: TRBV9; j_call: TRBJ2-1; cdr3_aa: CASSVTPGQGAYNEQFF; cdr3_nt: TGTGCCAGCAGCGTGACGCCGGGACAGGGGGCCTACAATGAGCAGTTCTTC
d_call: NA; clone_size: NA; v_call: TRBV28; j_call: TRBJ2-7; cdr3_aa: CASSFWGESYEQYF; cdr3_nt: TGTGCCAGCAGTTTCTGGGGGGAAAGCTACGAGCAGTACTTC
d_call: TRBD1; clone_size: NA; v_call: TRBV19; j_call: TRBJ2-1; cdr3_aa: CASSRQGTYNEQFF; cdr3_nt: TGTGCCAGTAGTAGACAGGGGACCTACAATGAGCAGTTCTTC
d_call: TRBD1; clone_size: NA; v_call: TRBV10-3; j_call: TRBJ1-2; cdr3_aa: CAISEQGVAYGYTF; cdr3_nt: TGTGCCATCAGTGAACAGGGGGTGGCCTATGGCTACACCTTC
d_call: NA; clone_size: NA; v_call: TRBV4-3; j_call: TRBJ2-1; cdr3_aa: CASSPEASSYNEQFF; cdr3_nt: TGCGCCAGCAGCCCGGAGGCTAGCTCCTACAATGAGCAGTTCTTC
d_call: TRBD1; clone_size: once; v_call: TRBV7-8; j_call: TRBJ2-7; cdr3_aa: CASSFSGGGYEQYF; cdr3_nt: TGTGCCAGCAGCTTTTCAGGGGGTGGCTACGAGCAGTACTTC